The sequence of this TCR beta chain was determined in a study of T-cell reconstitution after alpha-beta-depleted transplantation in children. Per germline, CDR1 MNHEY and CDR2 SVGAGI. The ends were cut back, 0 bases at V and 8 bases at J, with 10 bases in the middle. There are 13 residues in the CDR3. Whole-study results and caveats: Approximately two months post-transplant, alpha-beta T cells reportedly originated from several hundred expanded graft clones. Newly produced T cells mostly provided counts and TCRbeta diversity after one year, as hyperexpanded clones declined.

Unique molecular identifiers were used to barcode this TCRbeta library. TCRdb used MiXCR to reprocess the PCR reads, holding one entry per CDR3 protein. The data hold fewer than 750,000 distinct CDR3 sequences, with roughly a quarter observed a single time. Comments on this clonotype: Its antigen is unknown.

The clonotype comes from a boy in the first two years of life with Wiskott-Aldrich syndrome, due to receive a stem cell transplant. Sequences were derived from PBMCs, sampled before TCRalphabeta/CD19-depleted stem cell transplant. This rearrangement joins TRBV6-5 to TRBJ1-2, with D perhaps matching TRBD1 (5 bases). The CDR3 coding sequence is TGTGCCAGCAGTTACTCGAGAGGGGAGGGCTACACCTTC. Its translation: CASSYSRGEGYTF.